The 18 T cell receptor beta chains below all came from one sample that was sequenced in a study of T cells in Graves' hyperthyroidism and ophthalmopathy (dated by TCRdb to about 2019). Library preparation used multiplex PCR. TCRdb shows the sequencer as Illumina HiSeq 2000. The TCR beta CDR3 regions were amplified from the RNA transcripts. The first round of RT-PCR for the TCR CDR3 was performed with the HTBI primer set and the Qiagen OneStep RT-PCR kit. TCRdb redid the processing of the public reads, applying fastp at Q25 and MiXCR, and retained in-frame beta chains. Rows are combined by CDR3 protein, so each entry shows the most common genes and DNA. The sample data list fewer than 700,000 distinct CDR3 sequences, and 15% to 20% of these were observed just once. The ten most abundant clones make up approximately 3.8% of the sample. The specimen sequenced was blood. These receptors were collected from a woman aged 30 to 39 with Graves' hyperthyroidism.

This clonotype was seen ten or more times. The chain links TRBV19 to TRBJ1-2; possibly TRBD1 for D (5 bases). The V gene's germline CDR1 is LNHDA and CDR2 SQIVND (reference sequence). Between the trimmed V and J ends, which lost 5 bases and 8 bases, there was a span of 15 bases. The CDR3 runs to 13 residues. This CDR3 is CASSVQGRGGYTF. In DNA form, the CDR3 reads TGTGCCAGTAGTGTTCAGGGTAGAGGCGGCTACACCTTC.

In its sample, this clonotype was seen a few times. The chain recombines TRBV11-3 with TRBJ1-2, with D perhaps matching TRBD1 (5 bases). The CDR3 extends over 12 amino acids. Germline loops: CDR1 SGHNT, CDR2 YENEEA. Trimming cost V 4 bases and J 2 bases, with 5 bases left between them. CDR3: CASSWDNYGYTF. The CDR3 coding sequence is TGTGCCAGCAGCTGGGACAACTATGGCTACACCTTC.

This clonotype was counted many times. In DNA form, the CDR3 reads TGTGCCAGCAGTCCGGGACTAGCGGGAGGGATGACGGACAATGAGCAGTTCTTC. It specifies CASSPGLAGGMTDNEQFF. The genes are TRBV12-3 or TRBV12-4 and TRBJ2-1, with 16 positions matching TRBD2. CDR3 size: 18 residues. Trimming at V came to 5 bases and at J to 5 bases, leaving 9 bases not matched to a gene.

There are many counts of this clonotype. This chain uses TRBV2 with TRBJ2-5, with D hard to call. The length of the CDR3 is 15 residues. V lost 0 bases and J 4 bases, leaving 12 bases between the germline ends. From germline, CDR1 is SNHLY and CDR2 FYNNEI. CDR3 in DNA: TGTGCCAGCAGTGAAGCGCGGAGTTGGTCAGAGACCCAGTACTTC. Translation gives CASSEARSWSETQYF.

This sequence joins TRBV5-1 and TRBJ2-2; D is perhaps TRBD1 or TRBD2 (5 bases each). This CDR3 is 15 amino acids long. CDR1 is SGHRS and CDR2 is YFSETQ in the germline V gene. Trimming removed 3 bases at V and 3 bases at J, with 12 bases between. CDR3 sequence (DNA): TGCGCCAGCAGCTCAGGGACCAGACACACCGGGGAGCTGTTTTTT. Protein: CASSSGTRHTGELFF.

In this sample, this clonotype turned up many times. V gene TRBV5-1 combines with J gene TRBJ2-7, with 7 bases that match TRBD1. The J segment lost 3 bases and the V segment lost 0 bases, leaving 3 bases of the junction unmatched. The CDR3 consists of 14 residues. CDR1 and CDR2 from the germline V gene are SGHRS and YFSETQ. The CDR3 DNA reads TGCGCCAGCAGCTTGGAAGGGGACAGCTACGAGCAGTACTTC. Translating gives CASSLEGDSYEQYF.

This clonotype was detected ten times or more. V and J are TRBV20-1 and TRBJ2-1; 9 bases align to TRBD2. Losses at the gene ends were 6 bases for V and 3 bases for J; bases not matched to a gene: 12. Per germline, CDR1 DFQATT and CDR2 SNEGSKA (reference sequence). The CDR3 is 16 amino acids. The CDR3 bases are TGCAGTGCGCCACCTTTTAGCGGGGGCGTCTACAATGAGCAGTTCTTC. Translated, it gives CSAPPFSGGVYNEQFF.

J is TRBJ1-2 and V is TRBV11-2, with unresolved D. Trimming shortened V by 5 bases and J by 5 bases, and 9 bases separated the two germline ends. The length of the CDR3 is 12 residues. The germline gives CDR1 SGHAT, CDR2 FQNNGV. In DNA, the CDR3 is TGTGCCAGCAGCGGATACGGGTATGGCTACACCTTC. This gives the protein CASSGYGYGYTF. Filled out from reference TRBV11-2 and TRBJ1-2, the complete variable domain reads EAGVAQSPRYKIIEKRQSVAFWCNPISGHATLYWYQQILGQGPKLLIQFQNNGVVDDSQLPKDRFSAERLKGVDSTLKIQPAKLEDSAVYLCASSGYGYGYTFGSGTRLTVV.

This clonotype was counted only a few times. Sequence at one end of the junction differs from germline and may be a read error. The CDR3: CASSYATDYNKQFF. The CDR3 DNA sequence: TGTGCCAGCAGTTACGCCACGGACTACAATAAGCAGTTCTTC. This chain joins TRBV6-9 and TRBJ2-1; maybe TRBD2 (6 bases). There are 14 residues in the CDR3. Germline lookup yields CDR1 MNHGY and CDR2 SVAAGI.

This clonotype came up a few times. This sequence joins TRBV5-1 and TRBJ2-2; D perhaps matches TRBD1 (6 bases). The CDR3 is 15 residues long. V lost 0 bases and J 1 base, leaving 7 bases between the germline ends. Germline loops: CDR1 SGHRS, CDR2 YFSETQ. CDR3 sequence reads: CASSLVTGNTGELFF. The CDR3 coding sequence is TGCGCCAGCAGCTTGGTGACAGGGAACACCGGGGAGCTGTTTTTT.

This clonotype came up a few times. This rearrangement joins TRBV6-1 to TRBJ2-3, with D unresolved. The germline V gene has CDR1 MNHNS and CDR2 SASEGT. The CDR3 is made up of 13 amino acids. V dropped 8 bases and J dropped 6 bases, with 15 bases sitting between them. CDR3 sequence reads: CASGNSGPDTQYF. The CDR3, as DNA: TGTGCCAGCGGAAACTCGGGCCCGGATACGCAGTATTTT.

The V gene is TRBV9, the J gene TRBJ1-6; a weak D match, TRBD1 (6 bases). This CDR3 region has 15 residues. The germline V gene has CDR1 SGDLS and CDR2 YYNGEE. Trimming left V 3 bases short and J 5 bases short, with 12 bases between. CDR3 bases: TGTGCCAGCAGCGCCCGGACAGCTAATAATTCACCCCTCCACTTT. Its translation: CASSARTANNSPLHF.

This clonotype showed up just a few times. The chain recombines TRBV7-9 with TRBJ1-2; TRBD1 agrees at 8 bases. The V gene end was trimmed by 5 bases and the J gene end by 4 bases; junction bases not matched to a gene: 12. Germline V gene lookup returns CDR1 SEHNR and CDR2 FQNEAQ (reference sequence). This CDR3 has 16 residues. Written as DNA, the CDR3 is TGTGCCAGCAGCGCGTGGGGACAGGTTATAGGCTATGGCTACACCTTC. It yields the protein CASSAWGQVIGYGYTF.

Comment on this clonotype: An end of the junction does not agree with germline; a read error may underlie this. This sequence joins TRBV12-3 or TRBV12-4 and TRBJ2-1; 8 positions match TRBD2. CDR3 length: 15 amino acids. CDR3 sequence (DNA): TGTGCCAGCAGTTTTAGCGGGGTATCCTACAATGAGCAGTCCTTC. It yields the protein CASSFSGVSYNEQSF.

The chain has TRBV7-9 and TRBJ1-3; unclear D gene. Germline values: CDR1 SEHNR, CDR2 FQNEAQ (reference sequence). V dropped 6 bases and J dropped 0 bases, with 9 bases sitting between them. This CDR3 has 14 residues. The CDR3 bases are TGTGCCAGCAGTACGACGAGCTCTGGAAACACCATATATTTT. Protein sequence: CASSTTSSGNTIYF.

This clonotype was counted many times. The chain carries TRBV2 and TRBJ1-5; weak D call: TRBD1 (5 bases). V dropped 5 bases and J dropped 3 bases, with 11 bases sitting between them. The CDR3 runs to 14 residues. Germline CDR1 and CDR2: SNHLY and FYNNEI. DNA of the CDR3: TGTGCCAGCAGTAGACAGATCCTCAATCAGCCCCAGCATTTT. Translated, it gives CASSRQILNQPQHF.

This clonotype has at least ten counts. The chain employs TRBV3-1 and TRBJ1-5; D gene ambiguous. Between the trimmed V and J ends, which lost 1 base and 4 bases, there was a span of 11 bases. There are 15 residues in the CDR3. Germline CDR1 LGHDT, CDR2 YNNKEL (reference sequence). The CDR3 region is CASSQAAEGNQPQHF. The CDR3 bases are TGTGCCAGCAGCCAAGCGGCGGAAGGTAATCAGCCCCAGCATTTT.

The chain has TRBV9 and TRBJ2-1; 11 positions agree with TRBD2. The CDR3 is made up of 15 amino acids. Germline lookup yields CDR1 SGDLS and CDR2 YYNGEE. V was pared by 4 bases and J by 5 bases, with 5 bases of the junction left unmatched. CDR3 coding DNA: TGTGCCAGCAGCATTATAGCGGGAGGGAACAATGAGCAGTTCTTC. It specifies CASSIIAGGNNEQFF.